This T cell receptor beta chain comes out of a study of blood T cell repertoires in COVID-19 (dated by TCRdb to the early 2020s). About the full investigation: Collaborator samples came from the United States, Italy and Spain and covered acute and convalescent phases of COVID-19. The prospective study material was composed of cDNA or gDNA derived from T cells, B-cell-depleted T cells, or PBMCs. Subjects who had been exposed to COVID-19, were actively infected with it, or had recovered from it provided the deeply sampled blood TCRbeta repertoires that made up the dataset. The repertoires were released in a freely available public database meant as a resource for research on the immune response to SARS-CoV-2. The samples were drawn from the first 160 participants of the ongoing ImmuneRACE study and from roughly 1,300 subjects provided by 6 global collaborators. Sample metadata almost always included a de-identified subject ID, COVID-19 status, age in years and sex. Where available, HLA class I and class II types were obtained from metadata supplied by the sample provider rather than from assay-based typing.

Whole blood was collected in K2EDTA tubes by collaborating institutions according to the institutions' own protocols. Collaborator samples were shipped for TCRbeta analysis as frozen whole blood, isolated PBMCs, or DNA extracted from either sample type. Broad study findings and their caveats: How much clinical and demographic metadata was included differed by source and by participant, and the metadata was provided uncurated.

The immunoSEQ Assay, a bias-controlled multiplex PCR, was used to amplify TCRbeta CDR3 regions from genomic DNA. The authors' pipeline ran thus. Nucleated cell counts per sample were estimated from amplification of reference gene primers within the assay. To quantify the absolute abundance of each unique TCRbeta CDR3 rearrangement, sequence reads were collapsed and filtered. Productive Simpson clonality was computed per sample as the square root of Simpson's diversity index over productive rearrangements. TCRdb's version of the immuneACCESS table is confined to in-frame rearrangements and falls short of the full clone set. An unresolved V gene accounts for under half of the shortfall where checked; the remainder is of unknown origin. V and J calls and clone size are copied from that table; D and trimming were computed from the DNA. In this sample the table shows about 200,000 clones, around nine tenths of which occur a single time. The top ten clones comprise 3% of the sample.

In the case of this clone: Its antigen target is currently unknown. Per-nucleotide qualities are absent, and no much larger clonotype sits a single base away.

V trim: 4 bases; J trim: 2 bases; unmatched bases: 7. CDR1 is given as SSHAT and CDR2 as FNYEAQ, both from the germline V gene (reference sequence). Measured from the cysteine to the phenylalanine, the CDR3 is 16 residues long. The retained sequence is limited to the CDR3, 48 bases, with the frame set at the first base. The source material was peripheral blood. This receptor was taken from a man in his fifties or sixties with acute or convalescent COVID-19. Here the chain combines TRBV7-7 and TRBJ2-5; TRBD2 fits 10 bases in the junction. CDR3 reads: CASSSPSGGGQETQYF. The nucleotide sequence reads TGTGCCAGCAGCTCCCCTAGCGGGGGCGGACAAGAGACCCAGTACTTC.